These T cell receptor beta chains were read from a single sample in a study of shared clonotypes between healthy human individuals. Some clones are missing from TCRdb's copy, which holds only in-frame ones; the method was immunoSEQ multiplex PCR. This sample yields around 2,100,000 clones, of which about 95% are seen a single time; more than 0.95% belongs to the top ten. Sequencing was done on a sample of naive CD8+ T cells sorted from blood. The receptor set was obtained from a man aged 18 to 29 in good health. Each CDR3 is given with its conserved first and last residue. Fields, in order: V gene, CDR3 protein.

>TRBV7-2
CASSLASGGLNTEAFF
>TRBV5-1
CASSPHWYQETQYF
>TRBV13
CASSSAGQGIHEQYF
>TRBV7-9
CASSPPVRGQMNTEAFF
>TRBV11-2
CASSLDRGFGYTF
>TRBV7-9
CASRPPNSYNEQFF
>TRBV7-2
CASSLASEWGQPQHF
>TRBV27
CASRTSYELGLGYEQYF
>TRBV13
CASSLRTGTLGANEKLFF
>TRBV6-5
CASSQPGLADTQYF
>TRBV9
CASSVWDYSTDTQYF
>TRBV12-1
CASSSPRGYSGGVAGELFF
>TRBV11-2
CASSLAREGAFF
>TRBV4-1
CASSPRTGSFNEQFF
>TRBV29-1
CSVVAGRELFF
>TRBV11-3
CASSEGLLEHRGAVF
>TRBV30
CAWSPTGEKLFF
>TRBV7-9
CASSLVQGANYGYTF
>TRBV27
CASSLGVGRTEAFF
>TRBV5-1
CASSPRGQETQYF
>TRBV6-6
CASSNWGNSNQPQHF
>TRBV27
CASSLRAVNNEQFF
>TRBV4-2
CASSQAYADFQETQYF
>TRBV9
CASSASGTTHNEQFF
>TRBV7-9
CASSYGTTYEQYF
>TRBV5-6
CASSSLKDQYF
>TRBV9
CASSARDRDEAFF
>TRBV19
CASSIKTVTEAFF
>TRBV7-3
CASSLEPTGLGLNEQFF
>TRBV9
CASSDSGRVVDTQYF
>TRBV9
CASSVGQINEQFF
>TRBV5-4
CASSLDRGIDEQFF
>TRBV9
CASSGTGTPRYGYTF